Listed here are 27 T cell receptor beta chains from one sample, sequenced in a study of blood T cell repertoires in COVID-19. Produced via immunoSEQ multiplex PCR; TCRdb's table is partial and in-frame only. Among around 160,000 clones listed, roughly 80% were seen once. Sequences were obtained from peripheral blood. The receptors shown here come from a human donor in a cohort sampled during active COVID-19.

This clone has a single count. The chain recombines TRBV15 with TRBJ1-2; maybe TRBD1 (5 bases). Germline loops: CDR1 LNHNV, CDR2 YYDKDF (reference sequence). V lost 0 bases, J lost 1 base, and 12 bases lay in between. This CDR3 is 16 amino acids long. The chain's CDR3 is CATSRDRAGSNYGYTF. The CDR3, as DNA: TGTGCCACCAGCAGAGACAGGGCCGGGAGTAACTATGGCTACACCTTC.

As for this clone: Distinct nucleotide sequences in the sample also encode this CDR3. The chain joins TRBV4-2 to TRBJ2-3, with D tentatively TRBD1 (5 bases). Trimming cost V 3 bases and J 0 bases, with 7 bases left between them. CDR1 is LGHNA and CDR2 is YNFKEQ in the germline V gene. The CDR3 consists of 14 residues. DNA for the CDR3: TGTGCCAGCAGCCACTCAGGGAGCACAGATACGCAGTATTTT. Translating gives CASSHSGSTDTQYF.

The chain recombines TRBV5-1 with TRBJ1-1, with 8 bases aligning to TRBD1. CDR1 is SGHRS and CDR2 is YFSETQ in the germline V gene. The CDR3 sequence is 19 residues long. The V and J ends lost 0 bases and 5 bases, in that order; junction bases with no gene match: 18. CDR3 in amino acids: CASSLAGGRGHVGRTEAFF. The CDR3 coding sequence is TGCGCCAGCAGCTTGGCCGGGGGCAGGGGGCATGTCGGTAGGACTGAAGCTTTCTTT. The full variable domain, completed using reference TRBV5-1 and TRBJ1-1, is KAGVTQTPRYLIKTRGQQVTLSCSPISGHRSVSWYQQTPGQGLQFLFEYFSETQRNKGNFPGRFSGRQFSNSRSEMNVSTLELGDSALYLCASSLAGGRGHVGRTEAFFGQGTRLTVV.

The rearrangement links TRBV2 to TRBJ2-6; D is perhaps TRBD1 (5 bases). The germline V gene encodes CDR1 SNHLY and CDR2 FYNNEI. The CDR3 has 15 amino acids. V dropped 3 bases and J dropped 2 bases, with 8 bases sitting between them. CDR3 nucleotides: TGTGCCAGCAGTGAGGTGGGGCCTGGGGCCAACGTCCTGACTTTC. Translated, it gives CASSEVGPGANVLTF.

The J gene is TRBJ2-1, the V gene TRBV9, with D possibly TRBD2 on 7 matching bases. Germline-derived CDR1 and CDR2 are SGDLS and YYNGEE. Deletions cut 4 bases from V and 4 bases from J, with 15 bases between. The CDR3 covers 15 residues. CDR3 bases: TGTGCCAGCAGCCAAGGGGGGGGCCCTTACAATGAGCAGTTCTTC. Amino acid sequence: CASSQGGGPYNEQFF.

The chain combines TRBV19 with TRBJ2-7, with 10 bases matching TRBD1. Looked up from germline, CDR1 is LNHDA and CDR2 is SQIVND (reference sequence). The CDR3 is 20 amino acids. V was pared by 6 bases and J by 0 bases, with 20 bases of the junction left unmatched. This CDR3 reads CASSPLPGQGTWRSSYEQYF. The DNA for the CDR3 is TGTGCCAGTAGCCCCCTCCCGGGACAGGGGACCTGGAGGAGCTCCTACGAGCAGTACTTC.

V is TRBV4-3 and J is TRBJ1-3, with D perhaps matching TRBD1 (5 bases). The germline V gene has CDR1 LGHNA and CDR2 YSLEER. The CDR3 contains 16 residues. V was trimmed by 0 bases and J by 4 bases, leaving 13 bases between them. CDR3 residues: CASSQDWHGGGNTIYF. CDR3 in DNA: TGCGCCAGCAGCCAAGATTGGCACGGGGGAGGAAACACCATATATTTT.

The rearrangement links TRBV4-3 to TRBJ1-3; D unclear. The CDR3 loop spans 14 amino acids. The ends were cut back, 0 bases at V and 3 bases at J, with 6 bases in the middle. Germline V gene data show CDR1 as LGHNA and CDR2 as YSLEER. CDR3 sequence reads: CASSQDSDGNTIYF. In nucleotides, the CDR3 is TGCGCCAGCAGCCAAGATAGTGATGGAAACACCATATATTTT.

The chain combines TRBV21-1 with TRBJ1-1. TRBV21-1 is classified as a pseudogene. CDR3 length equals 15 residues. The CDR3 nucleotides are TGTGCCAGCAGCAGACCCCCTACAGAGGGCACTGAAGCTTTCTTT. It translates to CASSRPPTEGTEAFF.

The rearrangement joins TRBV7-8 to TRBJ2-7; 7 bases are shared with TRBD2. The CDR3 has 15 amino acids. Germline V gene data show CDR1 as SGHVS and CDR2 as FQNEAQ. V was clipped by 3 bases and J by 7 bases; unmatched bases: 12. In nucleotides, the CDR3 is TGTGCCAGCAGCTTTACCGGGACTACCCGGAGAGAGCAGTACTTC. Residues: CASSFTGTTRREQYF.

The chain carries TRBV25-1 and TRBJ1-5; the D gene is possibly TRBD1 (6 bases). The CDR3 has 15 residues. CDR1 is MGHDK and CDR2 is SYGVNS in the germline V gene. The V end lost 3 bases, the J end lost 4 bases, and 13 bases lay between the germline ends. This chain's CDR3 is CASSESDSSNQPQHF. The CDR3 DNA sequence: TGTGCCAGCAGTGAGTCGGACAGCTCAAATCAGCCCCAGCATTTT.

This chain uses TRBV6-6 with TRBJ2-5; 8 bases line up with TRBD2. The length of the CDR3 is 13 residues. Germline V CDR1 and CDR2: MNHNY, SVGAGI (reference sequence). Losses at the gene ends were 6 bases for V and 5 bases for J; bases not matched to a gene: 5. The CDR3, as DNA: TGTGCCAGCAGCCCCGGGGGGGCGGAGACCCAGTACTTC. Its translation: CASSPGGAETQYF.

J is TRBJ1-4 and V is TRBV11-2; D not resolved. Germline lookup yields CDR1 SGHAT and CDR2 FQNNGV. The V end was cut by 5 bases, the J end by 0 bases, with 19 bases between. CDR3 length equals 18 residues. The CDR3 region has the DNA TGTGCCAGCAGCAAAAGAGGTTTAGGCCCAGCAACTAATGAAAAACTGTTTTTT. Protein product: CASSKRGLGPATNEKLFF.

This rearrangement joins TRBV6-5 to TRBJ1-2; 10 positions agree with TRBD1. The CDR3 is 15 residues long. V was clipped by 7 bases and J by 2 bases; unmatched bases: 7. Looked up from germline, CDR1 is MNHEY and CDR2 is SVGAGI. CDR3: CASIRPGQGNYGYTF. In DNA form, the CDR3 reads TGTGCCAGCATCAGACCGGGACAGGGGAACTATGGCTACACCTTC.

The chain has TRBV13 and TRBJ1-1; possibly TRBD1 for D (5 bases). The CDR3 sequence is 14 residues long. Trimming removed 5 bases from V and 0 bases from J, with 10 bases in between. CDR1 PRHDT and CDR2 FYEKMQ come from the germline V gene (reference sequence). In DNA form, the CDR3 reads TGTGCCAGCAGCCCCGGGGGGATGAACACTGAAGCTTTCTTT. Amino acids: CASSPGGMNTEAFF.

This chain uses TRBV5-1 with TRBJ2-3, with D possibly matching TRBD1 (6 bases). Germline loops: CDR1 SGHRS, CDR2 YFSETQ. The CDR3 is 15 residues long. Trimming stripped 3 bases from V and 1 base from J, with 12 bases between. The DNA for the CDR3 is TGCGCCAGCAGCTCCAGGGGTGCCCGCACAGATACGCAGTATTTT. Its protein is CASSSRGARTDTQYF.

CDR3 sequence reads: CASSQGPGFGTEAFF. The CDR3 DNA sequence: TGCGCCAGCAGCCAAGGCCCAGGGTTTGGGACTGAAGCTTTCTTT. This sequence joins TRBV4-1 and TRBJ1-1, with D tentatively TRBD1 (5 bases). Looked up from germline, CDR1 is MGHRA and CDR2 is YSYEKL. The CDR3 is made up of 15 amino acids. V lost 1 base and J lost 5, with 14 bases in between.

The chain couples TRBV30 to TRBJ1-5, with unresolved D. The CDR3 sequence is 14 residues long. V lost 1 base and J lost 6, with 13 bases in between. The germline V gene has CDR1 GTSNPN and CDR2 SVGIG (reference sequence). The CDR3 loop is CAWSALLRSQPQHF. CDR3 nucleotide sequence: TGTGCCTGGAGTGCTCTCCTGAGGAGTCAGCCCCAGCATTTT. The variable domain in full, with the rest retrieved from reference TRBV30 and TRBJ1-5, is SQTIHQWPATLVQPVGSPLSLECTVEGTSNPNLYWYRQAAGRGLQLLFYSVGIGQISSEVPQNLSASRPQDRQFILSSKKLLLSDSGFYLCAWSALLRSQPQHFGDGTRLSIL.

This chain links TRBV27 with TRBJ1-5; possible D gene TRBD1, 6 bases. Deletions cut 5 bases from V and 3 bases from J, with 14 bases between. This CDR3 is built from 15 residues. The germline V gene has CDR1 MNHEY and CDR2 SMNVEV (reference sequence). The DNA of the CDR3 is TGTGCCAGCAGTCCAAGTGGACAGATCAATCAGCCCCAGCATTTT. Amino acid sequence: CASSPSGQINQPQHF.

In nucleotides, the CDR3 is TGTGCCAGTGCCCTAAAGAAGTCCCTTGGCTACACCTTC. Translated, it gives CASALKKSLGYTF. The V call is TRBV19, the J call TRBJ1-2; the D is unclear. Germline V gives CDR1 LNHDA, CDR2 SQIVND (reference sequence). The V end lost 8 bases, the J end lost 7 bases, and 17 bases lay between the germline ends. CDR3 size: 13 residues.

J is TRBJ2-3 and V is TRBV7-2, with 10 bases lining up with TRBD2. The CDR3 loop spans 16 amino acids. Trimming cost V 5 bases and J 2 bases; bases outside gene matches: 7. Germline V gene data show CDR1 as SGHTA and CDR2 as FQGNSA. CDR3 DNA: TGTGCCAGCAGCCTCCCGCTAGCGGGGGACACAGATACGCAGTATTTT. This encodes CASSLPLAGDTDTQYF.

The V gene is TRBV6-5, the J gene TRBJ1-3; D call uncertain. V was trimmed by 6 bases and J by 0 bases, leaving 9 bases between them. The CDR3 is 14 amino acids. Looked up from germline, CDR1 is MNHEY and CDR2 is SVGAGI. The CDR3 loop reads CASRGGYSGNTIYF. DNA of the CDR3: TGTGCCAGCAGAGGAGGGTACTCTGGAAACACCATATATTTT.

The gene calls are TRBV5-4 and TRBJ2-7; the match to TRBD1 covers 7 bases. The CDR3 is 15 residues long. Germline V gene sequence: CDR1 SGHNT, CDR2 YYREEE (reference sequence). V shed 3 bases and J 7 bases; nucleotides not matched to a gene: 13. CDR3 protein: CASSSDRQGRTEQYF. The CDR3 nucleotides read TGTGCCAGCAGCTCGGACAGACAGGGTAGGACGGAGCAGTACTTC. The whole variable domain, remainder taken from reference TRBV5-4 and TRBJ2-7, is ETGVTQSPTHLIKTRGQQVTLRCSSQSGHNTVSWYQQALGQGPQFIFQYYREEENGRGNFPPRFSGLQFPNYSSELNVNALELDDSALYLCASSSDRQGRTEQYFGPGTRLTVT.

This chain joins TRBV11-2 and TRBJ1-2; D remains unclear. Trimming cost V 3 bases and J 0 bases, with 8 bases left between them. Germline lookup yields CDR1 SGHAT and CDR2 FQNNGV. The CDR3 sequence is 14 residues long. The CDR3 loop is CASSLVGTNYGYTF. The CDR3 region has the DNA TGTGCCAGCAGCTTGGTCGGGACTAACTATGGCTACACCTTC.

The chain recombines TRBV21-1 with TRBJ1-5; the table names TRBD1, a call not compared with the DNA. TRBV21-1 is classified as a pseudogene. The CDR3 loop spans 17 amino acids. CDR3 sequence (DNA): TGTGCCAGCAGCAACAGGGGACAGGGGGATCGCAATCAGCCCCAGCATTTT. It encodes CASSNRGQGDRNQPQHF.

CDR3 DNA: TGCGCCAGCAGTCAGCTTGGGACAGGCGAGTATAATTCACCCCTCCACTTT. Its translation is CASSQLGTGEYNSPLHF. The chain has TRBV4-1 and TRBJ1-6, with 8 bases fitting TRBD1. The CDR3 consists of 17 residues. Germline lookup yields CDR1 MGHRA and CDR2 YSYEKL. Unmatched junction bases numbered 11, after V lost 6 bases and J lost 4 bases.

This clone was seen more than once but under ten times. The chain recombines TRBV9 with TRBJ2-7; tentative D call: TRBD1 (7 bases). Germline CDR1 SGDLS, CDR2 YYNGEE. This CDR3 is built from 15 residues. Trimming stripped 4 bases from V and 2 bases from J, with 16 bases between. The CDR3, as DNA: TGTGCCAGCAGCCCCCGGCCCAGGGGGGCCTACGAGCAGTACTTC. Protein: CASSPRPRGAYEQYF.